The 16 T cell receptor beta chains in this list originate from one sample, sequenced in a study of blood T cell repertoires in COVID-19. Some clones are missing from TCRdb's copy, which holds only in-frame ones; the method was immunoSEQ multiplex PCR. The sample has more than 140,000 clones; 80% to 90% are singletons. Sequenced: peripheral blood. These receptor sequences come from a woman between 50 and 59 years old in a cohort sampled during active or convalescent COVID-19.

V is TRBV5-4 and J is TRBJ2-3; D call uncertain. The CDR3 is 15 residues long. In germline, CDR1 is SGHNT, CDR2 YYREEE (reference sequence). The V gene lost 0 bases and the J gene lost 3 bases, with 11 bases spanning the gap. CDR3 in amino acids: CASSLGQKPTDTQYF. The CDR3 bases are TGTGCCAGCAGCTTGGGACAAAAACCGACAGATACGCAGTATTTT.

The chain combines TRBV6-6 with TRBJ2-3; 14 positions agree with TRBD2. Germline CDR1 reads MNHNY; CDR2 reads SVGAGI (reference sequence). There are 17 residues in the CDR3. After removal of 5 bases from V and 4 bases from J, the junction contained 8 bases not matched to a gene. CDR3 protein: CASSRLAGGQVSDTQYF. CDR3 sequence (DNA): TGTGCCAGCAGTCGACTAGCGGGGGGGCAAGTTTCAGATACGCAGTATTTT.

The gene calls are TRBV5-5 and TRBJ2-5; TRBD2 matches at 7 bases. Germline assignment: CDR1 SGHKS and CDR2 YYEKEE (reference sequence). The junction had 7 bases not matched to a gene; V was cut back by 1 base and J by 4 bases. The CDR3 runs 15 residues. CDR3 sequence reads: CASSLFGGVTETQYF. CDR3 coding DNA: TGTGCCAGCAGCTTGTTTGGGGGGGTCACAGAGACCCAGTACTTC. The variable domain in full, completed from reference TRBV5-5 and TRBJ2-5, reads DAGVTQSPTHLIKTRGQQVTLRCSPISGHKSVSWYQQVLGQGPQFIFQYYEKEERGRGNFPDRFSARQFPNYSSELNVNALLLGDSALYLCASSLFGGVTETQYFGPGTRLLVL.

In this sample, this clone turned up once. This chain uses TRBV7-9 with TRBJ2-7; D call uncertain. Germline V lookup: CDR1 SEHNR, CDR2 FQNEAQ (reference sequence). The CDR3 is made up of 14 amino acids. Trimming took 1 base from V and 0 from J, leaving 7 bases between them. Here the CDR3 DNA reads TGTGCCAGCAGCTTAGTCCCAGACTCCTACGAGCAGTACTTC. Translation: CASSLVPDSYEQYF.

The chain combines TRBV5-4 with TRBJ2-5; D call uncertain. The V and J ends lost 5 bases and 7 bases respectively, with 12 bases between them. CDR1 and CDR2 (germline): SGHNT, YYREEE (reference sequence). This CDR3 has 12 residues. In nucleotides, the CDR3 is TGTGCCAGCAGTGATACCTCGGGGACCCAGTACTTC. Translating it yields CASSDTSGTQYF. The full variable domain, in which reference TRBV5-4 and TRBJ2-5 provide the parts outside the CDR3, is ETGVTQSPTHLIKTRGQQVTLRCSSQSGHNTVSWYQQALGQGPQFIFQYYREEENGRGNFPPRFSGLQFPNYSSELNVNALELDDSALYLCASSDTSGTQYFGPGTRLLVL.

The chain has TRBV10-3 and TRBJ1-2; possible D gene TRBD1, 5 bases. This CDR3 has 14 amino acids. V gave up 11 bases and J gave up 2 bases, with 18 bases separating them. CDR1 is ENHRY and CDR2 is SYGVKD in the germline V gene. The CDR3 spells CASGQGTPNYGYTF. The CDR3 coding sequence is TGTGCCTCTGGCCAGGGAACTCCCAACTATGGCTACACCTTC.

The J gene is TRBJ2-5, the V gene TRBV5-6, with D hard to call. CDR3 length: 11 amino acids. Trimming cost V 0 bases and J 9 bases, with 6 bases left between them. Germline assignment: CDR1 SGHDT and CDR2 YYEEEE. The CDR3 spells CASSLVSAQYF. The CDR3 nucleotides are TGTGCCAGCAGCTTGGTGTCGGCCCAGTACTTC.

The V gene is TRBV6-2 or TRBV6-3, the J gene TRBJ1-2; 8 bases agree with TRBD1. CDR3 length: 12 residues. V was pared by 6 bases and J by 5 bases, with 2 bases of the junction left unmatched. Germline assignment: CDR1 MNHEY and CDR2 SVGEGT. CDR3 bases: TGTGCCAGCAGCGGACAGGGATATGGCTACACCTTC. Its protein is CASSGQGYGYTF.

The V gene is TRBV4-1, the J gene TRBJ1-2; D gene ambiguous. V lost 0 bases, J lost 7 bases, and 21 bases lay in between. Germline assignment: CDR1 MGHRA and CDR2 YSYEKL. The CDR3 loop spans 17 amino acids. In DNA form, the CDR3 reads TGCGCCAGCAGCCAAGATTTGGCGGGAAGCCCCTCGCTTGGCTACACCTTC. Protein sequence: CASSQDLAGSPSLGYTF.

There are a few counts of this clone. The CDR3 region has the DNA TGCGCCAGCAGCTTTGAAGTGACAGCTAACTATGGCTACACCTTC. It encodes CASSFEVTANYGYTF. The chain combines TRBV5-1 with TRBJ1-2, with a possible D match to TRBD1 (5 bases). Trimming left V 2 bases short and J 0 bases short, with 11 bases between. Germline values: CDR1 SGHRS, CDR2 YFSETQ. This CDR3 is built from 15 residues.

The rearrangement uses TRBV27 and TRBJ1-1; 9 nucleotides line up with TRBD1. Germline CDR1 and CDR2: MNHEY and SMNVEV (reference sequence). The CDR3 sequence is 15 residues long. Germline trimming cut 8 bases from V and 4 bases from J; bases unmatched to any gene: 11. In DNA, the CDR3 is TGTGCCAGCGGGCACCGACAGGGGGTGTTCACTGAAGCTTTCTTT. It yields the protein CASGHRQGVFTEAFF.

The chain carries TRBV15 and TRBJ1-2; a possible D gene is TRBD1 (5 bases). From germline, CDR1 is LNHNV and CDR2 YYDKDF (reference sequence). CDR3 length equals 14 residues. V was trimmed by 5 bases and J by 0 bases, leaving 10 bases between them. The CDR3: CATSDQGANYGYTF. The CDR3 DNA is TGTGCCACCAGCGATCAGGGCGCTAACTATGGCTACACCTTC.

This chain uses TRBV5-1 with TRBJ2-2; D may be TRBD1 (5 bases). The CDR3 totals 15 residues. Trimming shortened V by 1 base and J by 5 bases, and 12 bases separated the two germline ends. CDR1 is SGHRS, CDR2 YFSETQ, per germline. The CDR3 here is CASSLSTASTGELFF. The CDR3 coding sequence is TGCGCCAGCAGCTTGTCGACAGCGTCAACCGGGGAGCTGTTTTTT.

V gene TRBV9 combines with J gene TRBJ2-1; 11 nucleotides align to TRBD2. CDR1 is SGDLS, CDR2 YYNGEE, per germline. V was clipped by 1 base and J by 3 bases; unmatched bases: 6. The CDR3 runs to 17 residues. CDR3 nucleotide sequence: TGTGCCAGCAGCGTACTAGCGGGGGGCTCTGGCTACAATGAGCAGTTCTTC. This gives the protein CASSVLAGGSGYNEQFF.

V and J are TRBV6-1 and TRBJ2-7, with TRBD1 matching over 8 bases. Germline values: CDR1 MNHNS, CDR2 SASEGT. The CDR3 has 13 amino acids. The ends lost 6 bases at V and 2 bases at J; junction bases unmatched: 3. The CDR3 sequence: CASSQGATYEQYF. Written as DNA, the CDR3 is TGTGCCAGCAGCCAGGGGGCTACCTACGAGCAGTACTTC.

The gene calls are TRBV10-3 and TRBJ2-1; TRBD2 agrees at 8 bases. Trimming removed 3 bases from V and 2 bases from J; junction bases left unmatched: 9. Germline V CDR1 and CDR2: ENHRY, SYGVKD. CDR3 length: 17 residues. The CDR3 spells CAISDHTGTRTYNEQFF. The DNA for the CDR3 is TGTGCCATCAGTGATCATACCGGGACTAGAACCTACAATGAGCAGTTCTTC.